One sample yielded the 30 T cell receptor beta chains listed below, sequenced in a study of cytomegalovirus exposure and HLA in healthy donors. PCR employed 60 Vbeta and 13 Jbeta primers. Clones were sequenced by immunoSEQ multiplex PCR, and TCRdb holds only the in-frame ones, with some missing. The table lists 95,000 to 150,000 clones, about 84% of them singletons. Sequenced sample: PBMCs. The origin of the receptors is a man between 18 and 35 years old in good health and CMV-seropositive.

As to this clone: Germline and junction disagree at one end, which may indicate a read error. The genes are TRBV9 and TRBJ1-1, with 7 positions matching TRBD1. CDR3 length: 13 residues. Germline V gene data show CDR1 as SGDLS and CDR2 as YYNGEE. The CDR3 region is CAGSTDRSTEAFF. DNA of the CDR3: TGTGCCGGCAGCACGGACAGGAGCACTGAAGCTTTCTTT.

This clone was detected only once. The rearrangement joins TRBV5-6 to TRBJ2-3; D gene ambiguous. CDR3 length: 17 amino acids. V lost 3 bases and J lost 0, with 17 bases in between. Germline CDR1 and CDR2: SGHDT and YYEEEE. The CDR3 spells CASSSLRLLKSTDTQYF. The CDR3 DNA is TGTGCCAGCAGCTCGTTACGACTCTTAAAAAGCACAGATACGCAGTATTTT.

The V and J genes are TRBV7-9 and TRBJ2-7; D is uncertain. Germline-derived CDR1 and CDR2 are SEHNR and FQNEAQ (reference sequence). This CDR3 is built from 12 residues. Trimming left V 0 bases short and J 4 bases short, with 4 bases between. The CDR3 here is CASSLAQYEQYF. In DNA form, the CDR3 reads TGTGCCAGCAGCTTAGCGCAGTACGAGCAGTACTTC.

The chain recombines TRBV21-1 with TRBJ1-4; the table's D call, TRBD1, was not checked against the DNA. TRBV21-1 counts as a pseudogene. The CDR3 loop spans 15 amino acids. CDR3 DNA: TGTGCCAGCAGCGACGGGACAGACTTTGTTCAAAAACTGTTTTTT. This gives the protein CASSDGTDFVQKLFF.

This chain connects TRBV2 to TRBJ2-7, with no clear D. Trimming took 5 bases from V and 7 from J, leaving 18 bases between them. CDR1 and CDR2 (germline): SNHLY, FYNNEI. This CDR3 is built from 14 residues. CDR3 coding DNA: TGTGCCAGCAGTCTCGACATCGGATTAAGGGAGCAGTACTTC. This gives the protein CASSLDIGLREQYF.

J is TRBJ1-2 and V is TRBV5-6, with D unresolved. V dropped 0 bases and J dropped 5 bases, with 11 bases sitting between them. Germline CDR1 reads SGHDT; CDR2 reads YYEEEE. This CDR3 region has 14 residues. This CDR3 reads CASSLVSRSYGYTF. CDR3 nucleotides: TGTGCCAGCAGCTTGGTGAGCCGGTCTTATGGCTACACCTTC.

This chain joins TRBV15 and TRBJ2-5; unclear D gene. Germline lookup yields CDR1 LNHNV and CDR2 YYDKDF (reference sequence). Trimming pared 0 bases from V and 3 bases from J, leaving 8 bases between. This CDR3 is built from 14 residues. DNA of the CDR3: TGTGCCACCAGCAGAGATCGGGTTGAAGAGACCCAGTACTTC. Its translation: CATSRDRVEETQYF.

The gene calls are TRBV13 and TRBJ2-2, with D possibly matching TRBD2 (5 bases). CDR3 length equals 17 residues. Germline V lookup: CDR1 PRHDT, CDR2 FYEKMQ (reference sequence). The V gene lost 3 bases and the J gene lost 3 bases, with 17 bases spanning the gap. CDR3 sequence: CASSFHLLARDTGELFF. The DNA for the CDR3 is TGTGCCAGCAGCTTCCACTTGCTAGCTCGAGACACCGGGGAGCTGTTTTTT.

The CDR3 region is CASSDLGQGRKDGYTF. CDR3 nucleotide sequence: TGTGCCAGCAGTGATTTAGGACAGGGTCGAAAGGATGGCTACACCTTC. The gene calls are TRBV25-1 and TRBJ1-2; TRBD1 agrees at 8 bases. The V segment lost 3 bases and the J segment 6 bases; nucleotides outside the gene matches: 12. This CDR3 has 16 residues. Germline V gene lookup returns CDR1 MGHDK and CDR2 SYGVNS.

For this clone: Other DNA sequences of this sample code for an identical CDR3. In DNA, the CDR3 is TGCGCCAGCAGCCTAGACTACAACAATGAGCAGTTCTTC. Residues: CASSLDYNNEQFF. The V call is TRBV5-1, the J call TRBJ2-1, with D perhaps matching TRBD2 (5 bases). Per the germline V gene, CDR1 is SGHRS and CDR2 is YFSETQ. Trimming stripped 4 bases from V and 5 bases from J, with 10 bases between. The CDR3 runs to 13 residues.

The V and J genes are TRBV5-6 and TRBJ1-3; TRBD1 matches at 8 bases. This CDR3 spans 17 amino acids. Germline V gene sequence: CDR1 SGHDT, CDR2 YYEEEE. V trimming: 3 bases; J trimming: 4 bases; junction bases outside the gene matches: 12. For the CDR3, the DNA is TGTGCCAGCAGCTCACCTGCAGGGGGCTGGTCGGGAAACACCATATATTTT. This gives the protein CASSSPAGGWSGNTIYF.

The rearrangement links TRBV5-6 to TRBJ1-2, with 7 bases lining up with TRBD1. Germline values: CDR1 SGHDT, CDR2 YYEEEE. V lost 4 bases to trimming and J lost 8 bases; unmatched junction nucleotides: 14. This CDR3 is 15 amino acids long. CDR3 region: CASSEQGGASEGYTF. DNA of the CDR3: TGTGCCAGCAGCGAACAAGGGGGCGCGTCTGAAGGCTACACCTTC.

The chain has TRBV5-4 and TRBJ2-5, with 7 bases that match TRBD2. V lost 0 bases to trimming and J lost 0 bases; unmatched junction nucleotides: 5. There are 16 residues in the CDR3. CDR1 and CDR2 from the germline V gene are SGHNT and YYREEE (reference sequence). The CDR3 DNA is TGTGCCAGCAGCTTGGTGGCTAGCGGATACCAAGAGACCCAGTACTTC. Its protein is CASSLVASGYQETQYF.

The V call is TRBV2, the J call TRBJ2-7; 9 bases agree with TRBD1. The CDR3 loop spans 15 amino acids. V shed 4 bases, J shed 3 bases, and the junction held 7 bases outside the gene matches. Germline V lookup: CDR1 SNHLY, CDR2 FYNNEI. The CDR3 reads CASSAPGGQGYEQYF. The CDR3, as DNA: TGTGCCAGCAGTGCCCCAGGGGGACAGGGCTACGAGCAGTACTTC.

This chain joins TRBV19 and TRBJ1-5, with D hard to call. In germline, CDR1 is LNHDA, CDR2 SQIVND (reference sequence). Trimming removed 7 bases from V and 1 base from J, with 14 bases in between. This CDR3 spans 15 amino acids. This CDR3 is CASTTTAGSNQPQHF. The CDR3 nucleotides read TGTGCCAGTACCACAACCGCGGGGAGCAATCAGCCCCAGCATTTT.

This clone has just a few counts. The CDR3 region has the DNA TGTGCCAGCAGCCAAGCAGCGGGGGTGTTCACAGATACGCAGTATTTT. Amino acids: CASSQAAGVFTDTQYF. The chain joins TRBV4-2 to TRBJ2-3, with TRBD2 identical over 8 bases. From germline, CDR1 is LGHNA and CDR2 YNFKEQ. The CDR3 length is 16 residues. The V gene end was trimmed by 1 base and the J gene end by 2 bases; junction bases not matched to a gene: 5.

The chain recombines TRBV7-2 with TRBJ2-5, with D perhaps matching TRBD1 (5 bases). Germline values: CDR1 SGHTA, CDR2 FQGNSA. The CDR3 spans 13 residues. The V end was cut by 6 bases, the J end by 3 bases, with 11 bases between. The CDR3 region is CASRQQGKETQYF. The DNA of the CDR3 is TGTGCCAGCAGACAGCAGGGTAAAGAGACCCAGTACTTC.

This chain links TRBV19 with TRBJ1-1; D is undetermined. Trimming removed 1 base at V and 1 base at J, with 7 bases between. This CDR3 has 14 residues. CDR1 and CDR2 from the germline V gene are LNHDA and SQIVND (reference sequence). CDR3 residues: CASSIVEGNTEAFF. The CDR3 bases are TGTGCCAGTAGTATAGTAGAGGGGAACACTGAAGCTTTCTTT.

V usage is TRBV6-5 and J usage is TRBJ2-6; no clear D gene. From germline, CDR1 is MNHEY and CDR2 SVGAGI. V was pared by 6 bases and J by 0 bases, with 6 bases between. There are 14 residues in the CDR3. The CDR3 spells CASSKISGANVLTF. The CDR3 nucleotides read TGTGCCAGCAGCAAAATCTCTGGGGCCAACGTCCTGACTTTC.

This CDR3 reads CASSSGQAPGETQYF. The CDR3 bases are TGTGCCAGCAGTTCTGGACAGGCGCCGGGAGAGACCCAGTACTTC. V usage is TRBV6-5 and J usage is TRBJ2-5; 7 positions match TRBD1. Germline lookup yields CDR1 MNHEY and CDR2 SVGAGI. Germline trimming cut 4 bases from V and 4 bases from J; bases unmatched to any gene: 9. This CDR3 region has 15 residues.

This chain connects TRBV6-1 to TRBJ1-3, with 9 bases identical to TRBD1. CDR3 length equals 16 residues. Trimming removed 2 bases from V and 1 base from J; junction bases left unmatched: 3. Germline V CDR1 and CDR2: MNHNS, SASEGT. CDR3 sequence (DNA): TGTGCCAGCAGTGAATTGGGACAGGGATCTGGAAACACCATATATTTT. Residues: CASSELGQGSGNTIYF.

The V and J genes are TRBV19 and TRBJ1-1; D perhaps matches TRBD1 (5 bases). The CDR3 is made up of 13 amino acids. The germline gives CDR1 LNHDA, CDR2 SQIVND (reference sequence). V was cut by 4 bases and J by 1 base, with 7 bases left in between. The CDR3 loop is CASSRGENTEAFF. As DNA, the CDR3 is TGTGCCAGTAGTAGGGGGGAGAACACTGAAGCTTTCTTT.

The V and J genes are TRBV7-2 and TRBJ1-2; 8 nucleotides agree with TRBD1. Looked up from germline, CDR1 is SGHTA and CDR2 is FQGNSA. Germline trimming cut 6 bases from V and 8 bases from J; bases unmatched to any gene: 11. CDR3 length: 14 amino acids. In DNA, the CDR3 is TGTGCCAGCAGGTTGACAGGGGCCCGTAGAGGCTACACCTTC. Translation gives CASRLTGARRGYTF.

The genes are TRBV10-3 and TRBJ1-1, with TRBD1 matching over 8 bases. The V and J ends lost 6 bases and 1 base, in that order; junction bases with no gene match: 10. The CDR3 is 16 residues long. The germline V gene encodes CDR1 ENHRY and CDR2 SYGVKD. CDR3 sequence reads: CAISLTRTGKNTEAFF. In DNA form, the CDR3 reads TGTGCCATCAGCCTAACACGGACAGGGAAGAACACTGAAGCTTTCTTT.

On this clone itself: Germline is not matched at one junction end, which may reflect a read error. The rearrangement uses TRBV10-2 and TRBJ2-5; 7 positions agree with TRBD1. The germline CDR1 and CDR2 sequences are WSHSY and SAAADI. This CDR3 contains 11 residues. CDR3 residues: CASSERGRGNF. The CDR3 DNA sequence: TGCGCCAGCAGTGAGCGGGGCAGGGGGAACTTC.

The V call is TRBV5-1, the J call TRBJ1-2, with 10 bases that match TRBD1. This CDR3 has 16 amino acids. V lost 1 base and J lost 5; bases outside the gene matches: 8. Germline V gives CDR1 SGHRS, CDR2 YFSETQ. The CDR3 reads CASSLRPGQGPYGYTF. Here the CDR3 DNA reads TGCGCCAGCAGCTTGAGACCGGGACAGGGGCCTTATGGCTACACCTTC.

The chain joins TRBV19 to TRBJ1-2; 7 bases line up with TRBD1. Per the germline V gene, CDR1 is LNHDA and CDR2 is SQIVND (reference sequence). The V and J ends lost 5 bases and 6 bases, in that order; junction bases with no gene match: 18. The CDR3 sequence is 17 residues long. The CDR3 protein is CASSPPGTVSLLNGYTF. DNA of the CDR3: TGTGCCAGTAGTCCCCCCGGGACAGTGAGTCTTTTGAATGGCTACACCTTC.

J is TRBJ1-5 and V is TRBV18, with a possible D match to TRBD1 (6 bases). The germline CDR1 and CDR2 sequences are KGHSH and LQKENI. Trimming left V 8 bases short and J 8 bases short, with 16 bases between. The CDR3 contains 13 residues. The CDR3 loop reads CASRGTNREPQHF. CDR3 sequence (DNA): TGTGCCAGCAGAGGAACTAACAGGGAGCCCCAGCATTTT.

V usage is TRBV7-2 and J usage is TRBJ2-3; D remains ambiguous. Germline V CDR1 and CDR2: SGHTA, FQGNSA. This CDR3 contains 15 residues. Trimming pared 3 bases from V and 4 bases from J, leaving 14 bases between. The CDR3 protein is CASSFRSSRADTQYF. Written as DNA, the CDR3 is TGTGCCAGCAGCTTTAGATCCAGTCGGGCAGATACGCAGTATTTT. The variable domain in full, completed from reference TRBV7-2 and TRBJ2-3, reads GAGVSQSPSNKVTEKGKDVELRCDPISGHTALYWYRQSLGQGLEFLIYFQGNSAPDKSGLPSDRFSAERTGGSVSTLTIQRTQQEDSAVYLCASSFRSSRADTQYFGPGTRLTVL.

This rearrangement joins TRBV5-6 to TRBJ1-5; TRBD1 agrees at 7 bases. Losses at the gene ends were 7 bases for V and 4 bases for J; bases not matched to a gene: 20. The CDR3 is 18 amino acids. Germline V gene data show CDR1 as SGHDT and CDR2 as YYEEEE. CDR3 nucleotide sequence: TGTGCCAGCGGCCTCGGGCCGCCAGGACAGGACACAAATCAGCCCCAGCATTTT. Translation: CASGLGPPGQDTNQPQHF.